These T cell receptor beta chains were read from a single sample in a study of technical replicates of blood from several donors. Repertoires were generated with immunoSEQ multiplex PCR, while TCRdb's copy carries only in-frame clones and drops some. The sample lists tens of thousands of clones, 90% to 95% occurring once. The sequencing sample was made of T cells isolated from PBMCs. All receptors derive from a human donor in good health. The CDR3 runs from the conserved cysteine through the conserved F or W. Fields, in order: clone size, V gene, D gene, J gene, CDR3 protein, CDR3 DNA. A D gene is named only where the DNA matches it firmly. Size tells how often a clone was seen (once, few, many) or the class of an expanded clone, and some rows leave it out.

size: .
V: TRBV2
D: TRBD2
J: TRBJ2-5
CDR3: CASSEKASGSWETQYF
DNA: TGTGCCAGCAGTGAAAAGGCTAGCGGGAGTTGGGAGACCCAGTACTTC

size: .
V: TRBV28
D: .
J: TRBJ1-1
CDR3: CASSLYLGVNTEAFF
DNA: TGTGCCAGCAGTTTGTATCTGGGAGTGAACACTGAAGCTTTCTTT

size: .
V: TRBV11-2
D: TRBD1
J: TRBJ1-2
CDR3: CASRAPGQGARGGYTF
DNA: TGTGCCAGCAGGGCCCCGGGACAGGGGGCGCGGGGTGGCTACACCTTC

size: .
V: TRBV7-3
D: .
J: TRBJ2-5
CDR3: CASSLFFDADRGGQYF
DNA: TGTGCCAGCAGCTTATTTTTCGACGCGGATAGGGGTGGCCAGTACTTC

size: .
V: TRBV27
D: .
J: TRBJ2-3
CDR3: CASSLNRVPYTDTQYF
DNA: TGTGCCAGCAGTCTAAACCGGGTCCCCTACACAGATACGCAGTATTTT

size: .
V: TRBV5-4
D: TRBD1
J: TRBJ2-5
CDR3: CASSSPFRDRQETQYF
DNA: TGTGCCAGCAGCTCCCCATTTCGGGACAGGCAAGAGACCCAGTACTTC

size: once
V: TRBV10-3
D: .
J: TRBJ2-1
CDR3: CAISTPDSSYNEQFF
DNA: TGTGCCATCAGCACTCCGGACAGCTCCTACAATGAGCAGTTCTTC

size: .
V: TRBV28
D: TRBD1
J: TRBJ2-1
CDR3: CASSFPPGQVSYNEQFF
DNA: TGTGCCAGCAGTTTTCCCCCGGGACAGGTCTCCTACAATGAGCAGTTCTTC

size: .
V: TRBV2
D: TRBD1
J: TRBJ2-1
CDR3: CASAALGDRGVNEQFF
DNA: TGTGCCAGCGCTGCACTAGGGGACAGGGGGGTAAATGAGCAGTTCTTC

size: .
V: TRBV11-2
D: TRBD2
J: TRBJ2-1
CDR3: CASSLEAGGRNEQFF
DNA: TGTGCCAGCAGCTTAGAGGCGGGGGGGCGCAATGAGCAGTTCTTC

size: .
V: TRBV6-1
D: TRBD2
J: TRBJ2-7
CDR3: CASSVGLAGMF
DNA: TGTGCCAGCAGTGTGGGACTAGCGGGAATGTTC

size: .
V: TRBV4-1
D: .
J: TRBJ2-1
CDR3: CASSQDPPLGSSYNEQFF
DNA: TGCGCCAGCAGCCAAGATCCGCCTCTAGGGAGCTCCTACAATGAGCAGTTCTTC

size: .
V: TRBV7-9
D: .
J: TRBJ2-3
CDR3: CASTVKDFHPTDTQYF
DNA: TGTGCCAGCACCGTGAAAGACTTTCACCCCACAGATACGCAGTATTTT

size: .
V: TRBV28
D: TRBD1
J: TRBJ1-2
CDR3: CASRAPKTGSNYGYTF
DNA: TGTGCCAGCAGAGCACCCAAGACAGGGAGTAACTATGGCTACACCTTC

size: .
V: TRBV5-4
D: .
J: TRBJ2-3
CDR3: CASHGGFSTDTQYF
DNA: TGTGCCAGCCATGGCGGCTTTAGCACAGATACGCAGTATTTT

size: .
V: TRBV9
D: TRBD2
J: TRBJ2-7
CDR3: CASSASGTSGYEQYF
DNA: TGTGCCAGCAGCGCCTCCGGGACTAGCGGGTACGAGCAGTACTTC

size: .
V: TRBV28
D: .
J: TRBJ1-2
CDR3: CASSSTVEVGYTF
DNA: TGTGCCAGCAGTTCGACAGTTGAAGTTGGCTACACCTTC

size: .
V: TRBV27
D: .
J: TRBJ2-2
CDR3: CASSLGPYSVGELFF
DNA: TGTGCCAGCAGTTTAGGTCCCTATTCCGTCGGGGAGCTGTTTTTT

size: .
V: TRBV6-5
D: .
J: TRBJ2-2
CDR3: CASSYDSRFGGELFF
DNA: TGTGCCAGCAGTTACGACTCCCGGTTCGGCGGGGAGCTGTTTTTT

size: .
V: TRBV6-5
D: .
J: TRBJ2-1
CDR3: CASSQASGNEQFF
DNA: TGTGCCAGCAGTCAAGCTTCCGGCAATGAGCAGTTCTTC

size: .
V: TRBV6-6
D: .
J: TRBJ1-3
CDR3: CASSYHQSVSGNTIYF
DNA: TGTGCCAGCAGTTACCATCAGTCCGTCTCTGGAAACACCATATATTTT

size: .
V: TRBV5-1
D: TRBD2
J: TRBJ2-7
CDR3: CASSLGGSGDQYF
DNA: TGCGCCAGCAGCTTGGGGGGTAGCGGGGACCAGTACTTC

size: .
V: TRBV11-2
D: .
J: TRBJ1-1
CDR3: CASSLGGTDPEAFF
DNA: TGTGCCAGCAGCTTGGGGGGGACGGACCCTGAAGCTTTCTTT

size: .
V: TRBV6-5
D: TRBD1
J: TRBJ1-5
CDR3: CASSYSGEGGIQPQHF
DNA: TGTGCCAGCAGTTACTCAGGGGAAGGGGGCATTCAGCCCCAGCATTTT

size: .
V: TRBV5-1
D: .
J: TRBJ2-3
CDR3: CASSLDPGTDTQYF
DNA: TGCGCCAGCAGCTTGGATCCTGGCACAGATACGCAGTATTTT

size: .
V: TRBV6-5
D: TRBD1
J: TRBJ2-1
CDR3: CASTKTGYNEQFF
DNA: TGTGCCAGCACGAAGACAGGGTACAATGAGCAGTTCTTC

size: once
V: TRBV19
D: .
J: TRBJ2-5
CDR3: CASSAQVRETQYF
DNA: TGTGCCAGTAGTGCCCAGGTACGGGAGACCCAGTACTTC

size: .
V: TRBV10-1
D: TRBD2
J: TRBJ2-3
CDR3: CASSESRTSGDEGDTQYF
DNA: TGCGCCAGCAGTGAGTCGAGGACTAGCGGGGACGAGGGGGATACGCAGTATTTT

size: .
V: TRBV7-9
D: .
J: TRBJ2-7
CDR3: CASSSIQVQGISYEQYF
DNA: TGTGCCAGCAGCTCGATCCAAGTACAGGGAATCTCCTACGAGCAGTACTTC

size: .
V: TRBV2
D: .
J: TRBJ2-5
CDR3: CASVDGRETQYF
DNA: TGTGCCAGCGTGGACGGGAGAGAGACCCAGTACTTC

size: .
V: TRBV7-9
D: TRBD2
J: TRBJ2-2
CDR3: CASSLSGENTGELFF
DNA: TGTGCCAGCAGCTTGAGCGGGGAGAACACCGGGGAGCTGTTTTTT

size: few
V: TRBV2
D: .
J: TRBJ1-1
CDR3: CASRSTVNTEAFF
DNA: TGTGCCAGCAGGAGCACAGTGAACACTGAAGCTTTCTTT

size: .
V: TRBV19
D: TRBD2
J: TRBJ2-7
CDR3: CASSPWTSGGASGHEQYF
DNA: TGTGCCAGTAGTCCCTGGACTAGCGGGGGGGCGTCAGGCCACGAGCAGTACTTC

size: .
V: TRBV18
D: .
J: TRBJ2-1
CDR3: CASSQNSNEQFF
DNA: TGTGCCAGCTCACAAAACTCGAATGAGCAGTTCTTC

size: .
V: TRBV27
D: .
J: TRBJ1-4
CDR3: CASRGFLGDYEKLFF
DNA: TGTGCCAGTAGGGGTTTCCTAGGGGACTATGAAAAACTGTTTTTT

size: .
V: TRBV6-5
D: .
J: TRBJ1-1
CDR3: CASSGMNTEAFF
DNA: TGTGCCAGCTCCGGGATGAACACTGAAGCTTTCTTT

size: once
V: TRBV7-8
D: .
J: TRBJ2-2
CDR3: CASSLATRGGGELFF
DNA: TGTGCCAGCAGCTTGGCGACTAGAGGAGGCGGGGAGCTGTTTTTT

size: .
V: TRBV15
D: TRBD2
J: TRBJ2-5
CDR3: CATSSPGGTRRQETQYF
DNA: TGTGCCACCAGCTCCCCGGGGGGTACACGCAGACAAGAGACCCAGTACTTC

size: .
V: TRBV7-9
D: .
J: TRBJ2-2
CDR3: CASSPRTGSQGNTGELFF
DNA: TGTGCCAGCAGCCCACGAACGGGGTCACAGGGTAACACCGGGGAGCTGTTTTTT

size: .
V: TRBV5-6
D: TRBD2
J: TRBJ2-7
CDR3: CASSLSGGPVSYEQYF
DNA: TGTGCCAGCAGCCTCAGCGGGGGGCCGGTTTCCTACGAGCAGTACTTC

size: .
V: TRBV5-4
D: .
J: TRBJ2-2
CDR3: CASSLALLGSGGELFF
DNA: TGTGCCAGCAGCTTGGCCTTACTAGGGTCGGGCGGGGAGCTGTTTTTT

size: .
V: TRBV30
D: .
J: TRBJ2-5
CDR3: CAWSVKAGFGLETQYF
DNA: TGTGCCTGGAGTGTAAAAGCCGGTTTCGGGTTGGAGACCCAGTACTTC

size: .
V: TRBV4-2
D: TRBD2
J: TRBJ2-2
CDR3: CASSPTSGETGELFF
DNA: TGTGCCAGCAGCCCGACTAGCGGGGAGACCGGGGAGCTGTTTTTT

size: .
V: TRBV5-1
D: TRBD2
J: TRBJ2-1
CDR3: CASSLAGTSGRLGRGQFF
DNA: TGCGCCAGCAGCTTGGCCGGGACTAGCGGGAGGTTGGGTAGGGGGCAGTTCTTC

size: .
V: TRBV13
D: TRBD1
J: TRBJ1-2
CDR3: CASSRDRGYGYTF
DNA: TGTGCCAGCAGCCGAGACAGGGGCTATGGCTACACCTTC

size: .
V: TRBV14
D: .
J: TRBJ1-4
CDR3: CASSQALADSNEKLFF
DNA: TGTGCCAGCAGCCAAGCTCTCGCTGACTCTAATGAAAAACTGTTTTTT